The rows below give T cell receptor beta chains drawn from one sample of a study of PD-1 blockade in mismatch repair-deficient tumors. Produced via immunoSEQ multiplex PCR; TCRdb's table is partial and in-frame only. Of tens of thousands of clones in the sample, more than 80% were seen once. The specimen was peripheral blood, collected 44 weeks after starting pembrolizumab. The receptor set was obtained from an adult with mismatch repair-deficient cancer. Each CDR3 is given with its conserved first and last residue. D genes are given only for firm matches. Where a row states a size, it is once, few, many or the class of an expanded clone; other rows omit it.

V gene	clone size	J gene	CDR3 length	D gene	CDR3 DNA	CDR3 protein
TRBV7-2	NA	TRBJ2-3	18	TRBD2	TGTGCCAGCAGCTTAGACGGGACTAGCGAGACTTTCACAGATACGCAGTATTTT	CASSLDGTSETFTDTQYF
TRBV7-9	NA	TRBJ1-2	14	NA	TGTGCCAGCAGCTTGGGATCCCGGGGGGAAGGCTACACCTTC	CASSLGSRGEGYTF
TRBV10-3	NA	TRBJ2-2	14	NA	TGTGCCATCAGTTTTCAGGTGGACACCGGGGAGCTGTTTTTT	CAISFQVDTGELFF
TRBV27	NA	TRBJ1-1	11	NA	TGTGCCAGCAGGCAGGGTTCTGAAGCTTTCTTT	CASRQGSEAFF
TRBV4-1	NA	TRBJ2-7	16	NA	TGCGCCAGCAGCCAAGGTCCTAGCGTCAGCTCCTACGAGCAGTACTTC	CASSQGPSVSSYEQYF
TRBV4-1	NA	TRBJ2-4	21	NA	TGCGCCAGCAGCCTCCTGGGCCCCCTCACTACAGAGAACTTAGCCAAAAACATTCAGTACTTC	CASSLLGPLTTENLAKNIQYF
TRBV29-1	NA	TRBJ2-3	16	TRBD2	TGCAGCGTTGAAGGACTAGCGGAAGTTACCACAGATACGCAGTATTTT	CSVEGLAEVTTDTQYF
TRBV7-2	NA	TRBJ1-2	12	NA	TGTGCCAGCAGCTTAGACAGCTATGGCTACACCTTC	CASSLDSYGYTF
TRBV5-1	NA	TRBJ2-5	12	NA	TGCGCCAGCAGCCGACTTCAAGAGACCCAGTACTTC	CASSRLQETQYF
TRBV5-4	NA	TRBJ2-2	13	TRBD2	TGTGCCAGCAGCTTGCGGGAGGGCGGGGAGCTGTTTTTT	CASSLREGGELFF
TRBV6-5	NA	TRBJ2-7	16	TRBD2	TGTGCCAGCAGTTACTCAGAACTAGCGGGGCCCTACGAGCAGTACTTC	CASSYSELAGPYEQYF
TRBV19	NA	TRBJ1-2	12	TRBD1	TGTGCCAGTAGTCGACAGGGAGAGGGCTACACCTTC	CASSRQGEGYTF
TRBV5-1	NA	TRBJ2-7	18	NA	TGCGCCAGCAGCTTGGCTGTCGGGTCAACTACTAACTCCTACGAGCAGTACTTC	CASSLAVGSTTNSYEQYF
TRBV27	NA	TRBJ1-2	14	NA	TGTGCCAGCGGGCTTTTGGGTTCGAATGCTGGCTACACCTTC	CASGLLGSNAGYTF
TRBV28	NA	TRBJ1-4	15	NA	TGTGCCAGCACTTTCGACAGCGCAACTAATGAAAAACTGTTTTTT	CASTFDSATNEKLFF
TRBV30	NA	TRBJ2-7	13	NA	TGTGCCTGGTCAATACCGGGTCGGTACGAGCAGTACTTC	CAWSIPGRYEQYF
TRBV15	NA	TRBJ2-5	12	NA	TGTGCCACCAGCAGGAACCAAGAGACCCAGTACTTC	CATSRNQETQYF
TRBV7-3	NA	TRBJ2-3	13	NA	TGTGCCAGCAGCTTACGGCCCACAGATACGCAGTATTTT	CASSLRPTDTQYF
TRBV9	NA	TRBJ2-3	16	NA	TGTGCCAGCAGCCCGGGGGGCGGGAGTGGGGCAGATACGCAGTATTTT	CASSPGGGSGADTQYF
TRBV7-8	few	TRBJ2-5	16	TRBD1	TGTGCCAGCAGTATACTGGGGACAGGGGCCCGGGAGACCCAGTACTTC	CASSILGTGARETQYF
TRBV7-3	once	TRBJ2-5	15	NA	TGTGCCAGCAGCTTAAGTGGTTTCGAACAAGAGACCCAGTACTTC	CASSLSGFEQETQYF
TRBV7-6	NA	TRBJ2-7	18	TRBD2	TGTGCCAGCAGCCCCCGTATCTTGACTAGCGGGATTCTCTACGAGCAGTACTTC	CASSPRILTSGILYEQYF
TRBV7-2	NA	TRBJ1-5	16	TRBD1	TGTGCCAGCAGCTCCTCCGGGACAGGGTTTAGTCAGCCCCAGCATTTT	CASSSSGTGFSQPQHF
TRBV27	NA	TRBJ2-3	15	NA	TGTGCCAGCAGTTTATCGGGGCCAAACACAGATACGCAGTATTTT	CASSLSGPNTDTQYF
TRBV13	NA	TRBJ2-3	15	TRBD2	TGTGCCAGCAGCCGAGCGGGGCGAGCAACAGATACGCAGTATTTT	CASSRAGRATDTQYF
TRBV30	NA	TRBJ2-2	15	TRBD2	TGTGCCTGGAGTGGACTAGCGGGGGACACCGGGGAGCTGTTTTTT	CAWSGLAGDTGELFF
TRBV11-2	NA	TRBJ2-1	15	TRBD2	TGTGCCAGCAGCCCCGGGACTAGCGGGACGGGTGAGCAGTTCTTC	CASSPGTSGTGEQFF